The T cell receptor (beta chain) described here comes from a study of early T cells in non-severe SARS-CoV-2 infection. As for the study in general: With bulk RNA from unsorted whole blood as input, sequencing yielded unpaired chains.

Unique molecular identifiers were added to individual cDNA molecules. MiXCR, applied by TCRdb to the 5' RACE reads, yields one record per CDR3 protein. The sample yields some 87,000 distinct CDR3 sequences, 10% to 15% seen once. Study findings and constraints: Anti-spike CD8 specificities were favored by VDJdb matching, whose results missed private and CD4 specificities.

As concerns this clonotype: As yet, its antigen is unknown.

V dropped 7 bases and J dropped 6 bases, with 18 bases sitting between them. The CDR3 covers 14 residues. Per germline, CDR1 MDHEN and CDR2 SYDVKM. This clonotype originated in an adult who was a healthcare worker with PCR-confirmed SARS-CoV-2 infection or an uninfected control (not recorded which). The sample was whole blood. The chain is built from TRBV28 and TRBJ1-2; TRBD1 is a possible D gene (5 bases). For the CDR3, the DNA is TGTGCCAGCACTCCCGGTGGGGGAAGTAATGGCTACACCTTC. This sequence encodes CASTPGGGSNGYTF.